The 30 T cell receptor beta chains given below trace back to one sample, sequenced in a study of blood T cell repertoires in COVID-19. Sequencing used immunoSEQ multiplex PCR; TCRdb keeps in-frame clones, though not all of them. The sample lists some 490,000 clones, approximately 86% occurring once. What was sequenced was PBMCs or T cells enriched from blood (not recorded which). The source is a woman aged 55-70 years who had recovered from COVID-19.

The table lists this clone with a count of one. As DNA, the CDR3 is TGTGCCTGGAGTGTTTCAGGGGTCTCGGGACAGCCCCAGCATTTT. Its translation: CAWSVSGVSGQPQHF. The chain employs TRBV30 and TRBJ1-5, with TRBD1 as a possible D gene (6 bases). The CDR3 has 15 amino acids. V lost 0 bases and J 7 bases, leaving 16 bases between the germline ends. Germline CDR1 and CDR2: GTSNPN and SVGIG (reference sequence).

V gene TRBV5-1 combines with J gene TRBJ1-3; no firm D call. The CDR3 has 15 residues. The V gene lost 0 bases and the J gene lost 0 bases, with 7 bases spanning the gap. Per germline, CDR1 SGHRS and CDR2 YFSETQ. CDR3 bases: TGCGCCAGCAGCTTGGGGCCCCCCTCTGGAAACACCATATATTTT. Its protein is CASSLGPPSGNTIYF.

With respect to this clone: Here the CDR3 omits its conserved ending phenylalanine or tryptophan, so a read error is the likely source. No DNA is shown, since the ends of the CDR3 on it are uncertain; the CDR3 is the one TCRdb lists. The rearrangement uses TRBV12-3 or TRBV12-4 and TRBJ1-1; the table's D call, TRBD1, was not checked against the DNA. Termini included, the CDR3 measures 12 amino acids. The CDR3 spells CASSSRTGGLTI.

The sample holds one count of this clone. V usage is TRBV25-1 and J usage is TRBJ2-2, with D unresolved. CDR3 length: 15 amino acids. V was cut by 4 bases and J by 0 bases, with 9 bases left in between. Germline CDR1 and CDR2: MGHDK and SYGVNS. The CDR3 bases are TGTGCCAGCAGTGGTTCTAGTCCGAACACCGGGGAGCTGTTTTTT. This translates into CASSGSSPNTGELFF.

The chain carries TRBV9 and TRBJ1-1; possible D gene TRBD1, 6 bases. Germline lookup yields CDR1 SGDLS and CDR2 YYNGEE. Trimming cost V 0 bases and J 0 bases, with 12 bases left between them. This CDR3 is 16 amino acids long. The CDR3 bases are TGTGCCAGCAGCGTAGGGTTCCAGGGGATGAACACTGAAGCTTTCTTT. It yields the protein CASSVGFQGMNTEAFF.

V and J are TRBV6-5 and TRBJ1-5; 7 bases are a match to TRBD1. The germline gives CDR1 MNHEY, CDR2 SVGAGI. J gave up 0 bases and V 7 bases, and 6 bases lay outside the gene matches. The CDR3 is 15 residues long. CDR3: CASKSDRASNQPQHF. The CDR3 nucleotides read TGTGCCAGCAAGAGCGACAGGGCTAGCAATCAGCCCCAGCATTTT.

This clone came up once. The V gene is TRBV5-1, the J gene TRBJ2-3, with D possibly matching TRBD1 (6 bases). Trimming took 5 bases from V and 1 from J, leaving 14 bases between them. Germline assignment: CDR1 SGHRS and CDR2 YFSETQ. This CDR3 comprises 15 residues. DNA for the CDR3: TGCGCCAGCAGTTTCCGACAGGTTGGCACAGATACGCAGTATTTT. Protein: CASSFRQVGTDTQYF.

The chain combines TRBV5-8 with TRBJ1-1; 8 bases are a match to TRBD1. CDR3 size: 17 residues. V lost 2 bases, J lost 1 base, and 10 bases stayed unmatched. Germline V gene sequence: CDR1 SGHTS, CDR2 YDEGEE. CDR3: CASSFRGTGFSNTEAFF. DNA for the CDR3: TGTGCCAGCAGCTTTAGAGGGACAGGATTCTCGAACACTGAAGCTTTCTTT.

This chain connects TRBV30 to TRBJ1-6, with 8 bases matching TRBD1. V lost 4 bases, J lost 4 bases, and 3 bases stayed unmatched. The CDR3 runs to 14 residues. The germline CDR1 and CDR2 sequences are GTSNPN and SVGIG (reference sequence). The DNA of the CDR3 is TGTGCCTGGACGACAGGGGATTATAATTCACCCCTCCACTTT. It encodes CAWTTGDYNSPLHF. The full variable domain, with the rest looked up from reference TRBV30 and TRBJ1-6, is SQTIHQWPATLVQPVGSPLSLECTVEGTSNPNLYWYRQAAGRGLQLLFYSVGIGQISSEVPQNLSASRPQDRQFILSSKKLLLSDSGFYLCAWTTGDYNSPLHFGNGTRLTVT.

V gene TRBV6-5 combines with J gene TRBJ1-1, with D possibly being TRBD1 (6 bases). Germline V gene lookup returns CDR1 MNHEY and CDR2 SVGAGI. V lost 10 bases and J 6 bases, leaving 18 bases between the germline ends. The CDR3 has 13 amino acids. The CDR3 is CAIRKGGLPEAFF. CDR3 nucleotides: TGTGCCATCAGGAAGGGGGGGTTGCCTGAAGCTTTCTTT.

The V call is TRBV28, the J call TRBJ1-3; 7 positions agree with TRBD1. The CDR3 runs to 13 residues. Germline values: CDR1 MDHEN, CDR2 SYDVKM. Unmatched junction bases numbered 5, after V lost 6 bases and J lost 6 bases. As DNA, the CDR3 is TGTGCCAGCAGCCTGACAGGGACAAACACCATATATTTT. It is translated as CASSLTGTNTIYF.

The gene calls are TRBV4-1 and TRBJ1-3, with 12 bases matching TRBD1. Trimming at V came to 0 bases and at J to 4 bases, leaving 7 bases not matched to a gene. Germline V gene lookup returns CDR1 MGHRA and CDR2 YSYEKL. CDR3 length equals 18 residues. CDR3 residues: CASSQDSGTGGRGNTIYF. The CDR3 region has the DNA TGCGCCAGCAGCCAAGACTCCGGGACAGGGGGCAGGGGAAACACCATATATTTT.

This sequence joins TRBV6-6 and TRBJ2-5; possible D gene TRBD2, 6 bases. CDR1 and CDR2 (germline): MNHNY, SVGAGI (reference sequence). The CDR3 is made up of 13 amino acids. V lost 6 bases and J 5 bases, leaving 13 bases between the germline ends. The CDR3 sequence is CASSRGSLETQYF. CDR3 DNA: TGTGCCAGCAGCCGGGGGTCTTTGGAGACCCAGTACTTC.

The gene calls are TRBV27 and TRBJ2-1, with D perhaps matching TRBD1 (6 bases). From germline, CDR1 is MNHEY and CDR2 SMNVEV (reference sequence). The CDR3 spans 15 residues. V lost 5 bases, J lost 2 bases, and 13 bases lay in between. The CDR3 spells CASSLRDTTYNEQFF. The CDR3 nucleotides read TGTGCCAGCAGTCTCCGGGACACAACCTACAATGAGCAGTTCTTC.

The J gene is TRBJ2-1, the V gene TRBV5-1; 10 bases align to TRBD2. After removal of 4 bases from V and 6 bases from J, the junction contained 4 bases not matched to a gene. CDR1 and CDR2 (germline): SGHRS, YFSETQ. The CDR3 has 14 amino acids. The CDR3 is CASSPTSGVNEQFF. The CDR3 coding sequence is TGCGCCAGCAGCCCAACTAGCGGGGTCAATGAGCAGTTCTTC.

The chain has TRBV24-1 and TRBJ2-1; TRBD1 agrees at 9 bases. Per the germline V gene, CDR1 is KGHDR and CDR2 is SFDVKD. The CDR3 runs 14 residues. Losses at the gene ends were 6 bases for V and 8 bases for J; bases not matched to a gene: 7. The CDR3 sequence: CATSSTGGVDEQFF. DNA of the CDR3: TGTGCCACCAGTAGTACAGGGGGCGTCGATGAGCAGTTCTTC.

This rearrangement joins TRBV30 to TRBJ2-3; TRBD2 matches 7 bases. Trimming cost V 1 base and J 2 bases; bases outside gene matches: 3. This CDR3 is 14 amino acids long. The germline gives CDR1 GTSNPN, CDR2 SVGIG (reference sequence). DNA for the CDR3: TGTGCCTGGAGTGGTCTAGCGGACACAGATACGCAGTATTTT. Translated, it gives CAWSGLADTDTQYF.

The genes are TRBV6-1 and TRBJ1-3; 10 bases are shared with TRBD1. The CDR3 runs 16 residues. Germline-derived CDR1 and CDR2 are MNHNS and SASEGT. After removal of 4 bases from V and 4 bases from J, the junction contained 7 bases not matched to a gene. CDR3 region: CASSVSRGQGGNTIYF. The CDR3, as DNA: TGTGCCAGCAGTGTCTCCCGGGGACAGGGGGGAAACACCATATATTTT.

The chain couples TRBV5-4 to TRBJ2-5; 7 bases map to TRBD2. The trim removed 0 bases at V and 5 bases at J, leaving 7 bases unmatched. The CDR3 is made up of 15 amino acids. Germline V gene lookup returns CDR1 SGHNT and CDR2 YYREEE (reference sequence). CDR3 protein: CASSLAGGVWETQYF. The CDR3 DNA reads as TGTGCCAGCAGCTTGGCGGGGGGAGTTTGGGAGACCCAGTACTTC.

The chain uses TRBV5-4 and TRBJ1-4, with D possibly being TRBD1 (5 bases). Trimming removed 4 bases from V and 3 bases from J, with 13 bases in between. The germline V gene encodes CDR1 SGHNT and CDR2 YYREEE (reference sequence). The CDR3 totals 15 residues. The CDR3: CASSVAGLPNEKLFF. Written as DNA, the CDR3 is TGTGCCAGCAGCGTAGCGGGACTGCCTAATGAAAAACTGTTTTTT.

The CDR3: CASSSLSRGAEAFF. CDR3 sequence (DNA): TGTGCCAGCAGCTCACTCTCGCGGGGGGCTGAAGCTTTCTTT. The J gene is TRBJ1-1, the V gene TRBV3-1 (or the pseudogene TRBV3-2); maybe TRBD1 (5 bases). Germline CDR1 reads LGHDT; CDR2 reads YNNKEL (reference sequence). The CDR3 covers 14 residues. The germline V and J ends were trimmed by 5 bases and 6 bases, with 16 bases remaining between them.

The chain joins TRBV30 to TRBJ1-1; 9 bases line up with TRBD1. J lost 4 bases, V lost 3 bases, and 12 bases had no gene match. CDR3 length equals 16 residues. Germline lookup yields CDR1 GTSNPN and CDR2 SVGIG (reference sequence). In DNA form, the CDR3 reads TGTGCCTGGAGGGCCCCGGGACAGGGAATACCCACTGAAGCTTTCTTT. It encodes CAWRAPGQGIPTEAFF.

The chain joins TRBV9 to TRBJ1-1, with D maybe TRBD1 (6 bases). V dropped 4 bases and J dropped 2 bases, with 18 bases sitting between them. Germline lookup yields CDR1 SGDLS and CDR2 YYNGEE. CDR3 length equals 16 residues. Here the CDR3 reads CASSLRGQFLNTEAFF. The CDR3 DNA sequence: TGTGCCAGCAGCCTCAGGGGTCAGTTCCTTAACACTGAAGCTTTCTTT.

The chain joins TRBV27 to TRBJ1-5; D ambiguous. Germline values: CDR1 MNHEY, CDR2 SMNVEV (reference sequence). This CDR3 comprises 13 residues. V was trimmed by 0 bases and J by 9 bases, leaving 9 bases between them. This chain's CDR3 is CASSLSFEGPQHF. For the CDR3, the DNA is TGTGCCAGCAGTTTATCCTTCGAGGGGCCCCAGCATTTT.

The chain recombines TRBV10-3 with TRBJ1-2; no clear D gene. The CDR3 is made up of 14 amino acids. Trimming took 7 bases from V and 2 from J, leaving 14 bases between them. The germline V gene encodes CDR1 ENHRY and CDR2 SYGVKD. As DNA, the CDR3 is TGTGCCATCACTCCAACGGCGGGAAACTATGGCTACACCTTC. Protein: CAITPTAGNYGYTF.

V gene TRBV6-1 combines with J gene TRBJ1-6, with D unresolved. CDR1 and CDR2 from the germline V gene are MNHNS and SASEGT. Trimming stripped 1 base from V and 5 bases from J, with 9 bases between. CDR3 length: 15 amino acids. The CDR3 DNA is TGTGCCAGCAGTGAAGATGCAACAGATAATTCACCCCTCCACTTT. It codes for CASSEDATDNSPLHF.

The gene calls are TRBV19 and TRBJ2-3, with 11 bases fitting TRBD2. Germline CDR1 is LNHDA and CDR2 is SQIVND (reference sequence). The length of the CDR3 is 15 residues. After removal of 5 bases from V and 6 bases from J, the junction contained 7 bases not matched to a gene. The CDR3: CASSLAGGPYDTQYF. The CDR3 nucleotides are TGTGCCAGTAGTCTAGCGGGGGGACCGTACGATACGCAGTATTTT.

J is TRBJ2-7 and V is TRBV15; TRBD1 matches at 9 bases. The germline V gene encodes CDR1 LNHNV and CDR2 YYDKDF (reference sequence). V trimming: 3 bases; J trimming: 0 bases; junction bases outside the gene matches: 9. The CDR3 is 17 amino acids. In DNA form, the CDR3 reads TGTGCCACCAGCAGTCACCCCCGGGACAGGGACTCCTACGAGCAGTACTTC. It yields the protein CATSSHPRDRDSYEQYF.

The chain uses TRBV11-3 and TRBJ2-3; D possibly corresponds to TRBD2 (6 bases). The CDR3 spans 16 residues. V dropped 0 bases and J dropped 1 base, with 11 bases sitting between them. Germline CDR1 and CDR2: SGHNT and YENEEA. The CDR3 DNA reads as TGTGCCAGCAGCTTAGATAGGCCGGGGGGCACAGATACGCAGTATTTT. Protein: CASSLDRPGGTDTQYF.

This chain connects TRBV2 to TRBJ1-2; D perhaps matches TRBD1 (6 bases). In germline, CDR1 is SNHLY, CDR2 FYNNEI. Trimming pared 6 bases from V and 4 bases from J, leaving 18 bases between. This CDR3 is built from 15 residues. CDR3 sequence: CASSLIEGVSYGYTF. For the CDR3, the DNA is TGTGCCAGCAGCCTAATCGAGGGGGTAAGCTATGGCTACACCTTC. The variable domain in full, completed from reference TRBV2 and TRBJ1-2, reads EPEVTQTPSHQVTQMGQEVILRCVPISNHLYFYWYRQILGQKVEFLVSFYNNEISEKSEIFDDQFSVERPDGSNFTLKIRSTKLEDSAMYFCASSLIEGVSYGYTFGSGTRLTVV.